The entry below gives a single T cell receptor (beta chain) sequence along with its context. TCRdb re-called the 5' RACE reads; one entry per CDR3 protein, DNA not given. Its table records about half a million distinct CDR3 sequences. This sample was included in a study of T cells expressing NK-cell markers. The V gene's germline CDR1 is SGHRS and CDR2 YFSETQ. The CDR3 loop spans 15 amino acids. Sequencing was carried out using blood T cells: a sorted CD56 or NKG2C T cell subset, CD4+ or CD8+ T cells, or bulk PBMC T cells (not recorded which). The clonotype was recovered from a woman aged 50 to 65 in good health. This sequence joins TRBV5-1 and TRBJ2-1; TCRdb's D gene call, TRBD1, goes unchecked for lack of DNA. The CDR3 region is CASSLEYRMGNEQFF.